Listed here are 20 T cell receptor beta chains from one sample, sequenced in a study of blood T cell repertoires in COVID-19. The protocol was immunoSEQ multiplex PCR, while the TCRdb copy is restricted to in-frame clones and leaves out a portion. Of about 130,000 clones listed, approximately 81% are singletons. Sequencing input: peripheral blood. The receptors stem from a woman aged 50 to 60 with acute or convalescent COVID-19.

V usage is TRBV9 and J usage is TRBJ1-1, with D perhaps matching TRBD1 (6 bases). Germline V gene data show CDR1 as SGDLS and CDR2 as YYNGEE. V lost 0 bases and J 1 base, leaving 13 bases between the germline ends. CDR3 length: 16 residues. The CDR3 loop is CASSVAWGLGNTEAFF. In DNA form, the CDR3 reads TGTGCCAGCAGCGTAGCCTGGGGGCTCGGGAACACTGAAGCTTTCTTT.

This clone was found a few times. This rearrangement joins TRBV10-3 to TRBJ2-1; TRBD2 aligns across 13 bases. With 1 base clipped from V and 4 bases from J, the junction kept 1 base outside the gene matches. The CDR3 totals 16 residues. Germline CDR1 ENHRY, CDR2 SYGVKD. The chain's CDR3 is CAISEWTSGSYNEQFF. For the CDR3, the DNA is TGTGCCATCAGTGAGTGGACTAGCGGGAGTTACAATGAGCAGTTCTTC.

This clone was found a few times. The rearrangement links TRBV2 to TRBJ2-7; tentatively, D is TRBD1 (5 bases). V was trimmed by 1 base and J by 0 bases, leaving 13 bases between them. The CDR3 extends over 16 amino acids. The germline gives CDR1 SNHLY, CDR2 FYNNEI. CDR3 in amino acids: CASSEGTFSSSYEQYF. CDR3 nucleotide sequence: TGTGCCAGCAGTGAAGGGACATTTTCGAGCTCCTACGAGCAGTACTTC.

V is TRBV6-6 and J is TRBJ1-4; 7 bases line up with TRBD1. V trimming: 5 bases; J trimming: 6 bases; junction bases outside the gene matches: 9. The germline gives CDR1 MNHNY, CDR2 SVGAGI (reference sequence). CDR3 length: 15 residues. The CDR3 sequence: CASSGLQGTDEKLFF. CDR3 bases: TGTGCCAGCAGTGGTCTACAGGGGACGGATGAAAAACTGTTTTTT.

The genes are TRBV5-1 and TRBJ1-3, with TRBD1 identical over 7 bases. Germline V gives CDR1 SGHRS, CDR2 YFSETQ. This CDR3 is built from 13 residues. V shed 4 bases and J 2 bases; nucleotides not matched to a gene: 0. CDR3 amino acids: CASSTGAGNTIYF. As DNA, the CDR3 is TGCGCCAGCAGCACAGGGGCTGGAAACACCATATATTTT.

CDR3 in DNA: TGTGCCAGCAGCGCGGGGACAGTGAACACTGAAGCTTTCTTT. Its protein product is CASSAGTVNTEAFF. The V and J genes are TRBV7-8 and TRBJ1-1; 7 bases agree with TRBD1. V was clipped by 5 bases and J by 0 bases; unmatched bases: 3. The length of the CDR3 is 14 residues. Germline CDR1 is SGHVS and CDR2 is FQNEAQ.

This chain links TRBV5-1 with TRBJ1-2, with 8 bases matching TRBD1. Trimming cost V 4 bases and J 12 bases; bases outside gene matches: 8. Germline V gene lookup returns CDR1 SGHRS and CDR2 YFSETQ. The CDR3 length is 12 residues. The CDR3 loop reads CASSHEQGGNTF. CDR3 in DNA: TGCGCCAGCAGCCATGAACAGGGGGGGAACACCTTC.

This clone was counted between two and nine times. This chain uses TRBV5-6 with TRBJ2-7; 8 bases align to TRBD1. The CDR3 spans 13 residues. The V gene's germline CDR1 is SGHDT and CDR2 YYEEEE. V was clipped by 4 bases and J by 2 bases; unmatched bases: 2. For the CDR3, the DNA is TGTGCCAGCAGCGCGGACAGGGCCTACGAGCAGTACTTC. It codes for CASSADRAYEQYF.

The CDR3 bases are TGCGCCAGCAGCCCACGGGACAGCCCCTATGGCTACACCTTC. Amino acids: CASSPRDSPYGYTF. This chain connects TRBV4-1 to TRBJ1-2; 7 nucleotides match TRBD1. With 4 bases clipped from V and 4 bases from J, the junction kept 6 bases outside the gene matches. The CDR3 is 14 amino acids. Germline V gene data show CDR1 as MGHRA and CDR2 as YSYEKL.

The rearrangement links TRBV14 to TRBJ2-3; TRBD2 matches at 14 bases. The CDR3 extends over 18 amino acids. From germline, CDR1 is SGHDN and CDR2 FVKESK. The V gene end was trimmed by 6 bases and the J gene end by 2 bases; junction bases not matched to a gene: 10. The CDR3: CASSPTSGRAPFTDTQYF. CDR3 sequence (DNA): TGTGCCAGCAGTCCGACTAGCGGGAGGGCCCCGTTCACAGATACGCAGTATTTT.

This clone turned up a few times. This chain connects TRBV5-4 to TRBJ2-7; TRBD1 matches 7 bases. After removal of 5 bases from V and 3 bases from J, the junction contained 8 bases not matched to a gene. Looked up from germline, CDR1 is SGHNT and CDR2 is YYREEE (reference sequence). The CDR3 totals 14 residues. The CDR3 DNA reads TGTGCCAGCAGTTCCCCGGGACAGAGCTACGAGCAGTACTTC. Amino acid sequence: CASSSPGQSYEQYF.

This clone came up once. The genes are TRBV25-1 and TRBJ1-4, with D unresolved. Trimming took 8 bases from V and 8 from J, leaving 18 bases between them. The CDR3 is made up of 14 amino acids. Germline values: CDR1 MGHDK, CDR2 SYGVNS. The CDR3 sequence: CASSARAGIEKLFF. In DNA form, the CDR3 reads TGTGCCAGCTCCGCGCGGGCAGGCATCGAAAAACTGTTTTTT.

The V call is TRBV2, the J call TRBJ1-3; the D gene is possibly TRBD1 (5 bases). The ends were cut back, 1 base at V and 3 bases at J, with 16 bases in the middle. This CDR3 has 17 amino acids. Germline V gene sequence: CDR1 SNHLY, CDR2 FYNNEI. Here the CDR3 reads CASSEGLPGLGGNTIYF. CDR3 nucleotides: TGTGCCAGCAGTGAAGGTCTGCCAGGGCTGGGTGGAAACACCATATATTTT.

V usage is TRBV6-5 and J usage is TRBJ1-4; the D gene is possibly TRBD1 (6 bases). V dropped 6 bases and J dropped 5 bases, with 7 bases sitting between them. The germline V gene has CDR1 MNHEY and CDR2 SVGAGI. The CDR3 contains 12 residues. The CDR3 region has the DNA TGTGCCAGCAGGGGGACAAATGAAAAACTGTTTTTT. It is translated as CASRGTNEKLFF.

The chain carries TRBV6-1 and TRBJ2-3; TRBD2 aligns across 11 bases. Germline trimming cut 0 bases from V and 0 bases from J; bases unmatched to any gene: 5. CDR1 is MNHNS, CDR2 SASEGT, per germline. The CDR3 runs 18 residues. DNA for the CDR3: TGTGCCAGCAGTGAAGCGCCGGCTAGCGGGAGGAGCACAGATACGCAGTATTTT. Translated, it gives CASSEAPASGRSTDTQYF.

The rearrangement links TRBV19 to TRBJ1-1; weak D call: TRBD1 (5 bases). The ends were cut back, 3 bases at V and 4 bases at J, with 12 bases in the middle. CDR3 length equals 14 residues. Per the germline V gene, CDR1 is LNHDA and CDR2 is SQIVND (reference sequence). The CDR3 sequence: CASSIFGGGTEAFF. As DNA, the CDR3 is TGTGCCAGTAGTATTTTCGGGGGAGGCACTGAAGCTTTCTTT.

The chain has TRBV5-1 and TRBJ2-2, with 7 bases lining up with TRBD1. V shed 6 bases, J shed 5 bases, and the junction held 10 bases outside the gene matches. Germline CDR1 is SGHRS and CDR2 is YFSETQ. The CDR3 covers 15 residues. The chain's CDR3 is CASTGGLQGTGELFF. CDR3 coding DNA: TGCGCCAGCACCGGCGGGCTACAGGGGACCGGGGAGCTGTTTTTT.

For the CDR3, the DNA is TGTGCCAGCAGTTACTTCGGGAGCGAGCAGTACTTC. This sequence encodes CASSYFGSEQYF. This chain uses TRBV6-2 or TRBV6-3 with TRBJ2-7; possibly TRBD2 for D (6 bases). V lost 1 base, J lost 6 bases, and 7 bases lay in between. Germline values: CDR1 MNHEY, CDR2 SVGEGT. The CDR3 has 12 amino acids.

The V call is TRBV29-1, the J call TRBJ1-2; D gene unclear. Trimming removed 7 bases at V and 7 bases at J, with 13 bases between. CDR3 length equals 11 residues. Germline V gives CDR1 SQVTM, CDR2 ANQGSEA. The CDR3 loop is CSALYSRGYTF. DNA for the CDR3: TGCAGCGCCCTGTACAGCCGTGGCTACACCTTC.

This chain links TRBV3-1 (or the pseudogene TRBV3-2) with TRBJ2-1, with D tentatively TRBD2 (7 bases). This CDR3 is 16 amino acids long. The germline V gene encodes CDR1 LGHDT and CDR2 YNNKEL (reference sequence). V gave up 0 bases and J gave up 7 bases, with 16 bases separating them. CDR3 sequence: CASSQERGAGVNEQFF. CDR3 nucleotide sequence: TGTGCCAGCAGCCAAGAAAGGGGGGCGGGAGTAAATGAGCAGTTCTTC.